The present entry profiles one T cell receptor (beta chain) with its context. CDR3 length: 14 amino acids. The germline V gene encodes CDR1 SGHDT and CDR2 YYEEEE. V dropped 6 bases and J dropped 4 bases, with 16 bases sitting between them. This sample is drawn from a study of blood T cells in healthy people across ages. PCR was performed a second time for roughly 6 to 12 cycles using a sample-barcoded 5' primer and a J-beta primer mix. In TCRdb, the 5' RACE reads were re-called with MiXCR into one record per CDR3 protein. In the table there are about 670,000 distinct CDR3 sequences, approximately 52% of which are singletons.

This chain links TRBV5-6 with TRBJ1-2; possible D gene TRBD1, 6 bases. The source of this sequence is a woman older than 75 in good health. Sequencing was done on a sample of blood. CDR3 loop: CASTLAGQSYGYTF. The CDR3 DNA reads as TGTGCCAGCACCCTCGCCGGACAGAGCTATGGCTACACCTTC. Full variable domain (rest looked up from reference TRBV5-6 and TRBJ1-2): DAGVTQSPTHLIKTRGQQVTLRCSPKSGHDTVSWYQQALGQGPQFIFQYYEEEERQRGNFPDRFSGHQFPNYSSELNVNALLLGDSALYLCASTLAGQSYGYTFGSGTRLTVV.